This entry features one T cell receptor (beta chain) sequence. The antigen remains undetermined. The sample comes from a study of shared clonotypes between healthy human individuals. Turning to the study itself: CD4 naive cells filled three plates per donor, CD4 memory three, CD8 naive two and CD8 memory one.

The CDR3 extends over 14 amino acids. V was clipped by 7 bases and J by 5 bases, with 17 bases between them. Germline lookup yields CDR1 MNHEY and CDR2 SVGAGI. Per sorted-subset replicate PCR, input was approximately 0.2 ug DNA, representing tens of thousands of T cell genomes. This table comes from immunoSEQ multiplex PCR, and its TCRdb copy is limited to in-frame clones, with some not included. The sample consists of 2 million to 2.5 million clones, less than 95% of them appearing once. Study results and limitations: Of the naive CD4 clonotypes, approximately 5% were shared across a few donors. Few donors limited the genetic and exposure-history diversity represented.

The TCR was taken from a man between 18 and 29 years old in good health. Some clones in this sample may be carry-over from other donors' samples. The chain joins TRBV6-5 to TRBJ2-5; D possibly corresponds to TRBD2 (6 bases). What was sequenced was naive CD4+ T cells from PBMCs. Subset reported: CD45RA+ positively selected. CDR3 nucleotides: TGTGCCAGCACGAACGGCGGAGGGGTGGAGACCCAGTACTTC. Its protein is CASTNGGGVETQYF.